This T cell receptor beta chain was found in a study of vaccination and CD4 T cells after COVID-19. Looking at the study overall: Overlapping spike pools from SARS-CoV-2 and HCoV-NL63, HCoV-OC43 and HCoV-229E served as culture stimuli.

With the Oncomine TCR Beta short-read assay, DNA from cultured CD4+ T cells was sequenced. In this case, cultured CD4+ T cells provided the extracted genomic DNA. A single record per CDR3 protein comes from TCRdb applying MiXCR to the PCR reads. The repertoire holds 15,000 to 20,000 distinct CDR3 sequences, with roughly 53% as singletons. Overall study results and limits: Convalescent patients displayed spike mono-reactivity in 304 of 307 vaccine-specific clones.

Treatment reported: approximately 9-day PBMC culture with coronavirus spike peptide pools or control peptides (ViraFEST assay). V dropped 1 base and J dropped 11; count of bases not matched to a gene: 6. The CDR3 loop spans 15 amino acids. CDR1 and CDR2 from the germline V gene are SEHNR and FQNEAQ (reference sequence). About this clonotype itself: Its cognate antigen is unknown.

The J gene is TRBJ1-6, the V gene TRBV7-9, with 9 bases lining up with TRBD1. The receptor was isolated from a human donor who had recovered from COVID-19. The sequenced sample was CD4+ T cells from blood, cultured in vitro. As DNA, the CDR3 is TGTGCCAGCAGCTTAGGGACAGGGGATTTGCCACCCCTCCACTTT. Translating it yields CASSLGTGDLPPLHF.